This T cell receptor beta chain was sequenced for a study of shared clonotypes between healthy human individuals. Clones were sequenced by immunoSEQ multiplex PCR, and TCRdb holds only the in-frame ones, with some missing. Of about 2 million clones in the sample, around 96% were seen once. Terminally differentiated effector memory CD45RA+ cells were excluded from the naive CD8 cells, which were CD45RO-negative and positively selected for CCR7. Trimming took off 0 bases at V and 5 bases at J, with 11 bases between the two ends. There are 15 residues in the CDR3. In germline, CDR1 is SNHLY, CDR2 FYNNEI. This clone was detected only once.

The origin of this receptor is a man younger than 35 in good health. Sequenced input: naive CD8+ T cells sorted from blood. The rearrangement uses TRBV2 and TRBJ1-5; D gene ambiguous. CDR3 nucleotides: TGTGCCAGCAGTGAAGCGTGGAGCCTCGATCAGCCCCAGCATTTT. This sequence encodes CASSEAWSLDQPQHF.